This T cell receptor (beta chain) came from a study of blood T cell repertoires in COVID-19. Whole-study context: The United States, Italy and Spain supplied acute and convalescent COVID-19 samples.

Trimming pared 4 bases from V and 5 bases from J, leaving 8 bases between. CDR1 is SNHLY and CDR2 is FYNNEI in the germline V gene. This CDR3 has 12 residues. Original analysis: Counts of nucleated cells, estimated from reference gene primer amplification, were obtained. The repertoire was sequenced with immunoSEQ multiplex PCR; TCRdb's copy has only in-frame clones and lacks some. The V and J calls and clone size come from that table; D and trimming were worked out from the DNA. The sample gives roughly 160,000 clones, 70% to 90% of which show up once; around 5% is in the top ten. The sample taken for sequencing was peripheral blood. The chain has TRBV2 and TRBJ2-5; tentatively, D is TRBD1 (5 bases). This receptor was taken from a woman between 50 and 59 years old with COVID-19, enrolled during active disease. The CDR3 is CASSVGAETQYF. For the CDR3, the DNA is TGTGCCAGCAGTGTTGGGGCTGAGACCCAGTACTTC.